These 19 T cell receptor beta chains originate from one sample sequenced in a study of molecular identifiers for immune sequencing clone quantification. TCRdb independently ran MiXCR on the PCR reads; one entry per CDR3 protein. The sample lists under 600,000 distinct CDR3 sequences, about 21% seen once, with roughly 0.81% in the top ten. The sample taken for sequencing was naive CD8+ T cells from blood, with Jurkat cell RNA spiked in. The subset is: FACS-sorted CD8+CD4-CCR7+CD45RA+ naive T cells. All receptors come from a human donor in good health. Some libraries in this study had Jurkat cell RNA spiked in.

This clonotype appeared a few times. V usage is TRBV7-9 and J usage is TRBJ2-5; possible D gene TRBD1, 5 bases. V lost 3 bases and J 3 bases, leaving 8 bases between the germline ends. The CDR3 extends over 13 amino acids. Germline V gives CDR1 SEHNR, CDR2 FQNEAQ (reference sequence). The CDR3 reads CASSFDSKETQYF. For the CDR3, the DNA is TGTGCCAGCAGCTTCGACAGTAAAGAGACCCAGTACTTC.

About this clonotype: A much larger clone differs by one base, so this may be a read error. The chain is built from TRBV6-5 and TRBJ2-1; possible D gene TRBD2, 6 bases. CDR3 length: 15 amino acids. Germline CDR1 is MNHEY and CDR2 is SVGAGI. This CDR3 is CASQSYPGVGHEQLF. DNA for the CDR3: TGTGCCAGCCAAAGTTACCCGGGGGTAGGGCATGAGCAGCTCTTC.

This clonotype came up a few times. One end of the junction does not line up with germline, which may come from a read error. The CDR3: CASSAGTGLPSGANVLTF. Here the CDR3 DNA reads TGTGCTAGCAGTGCCGGGACAGGGCTGCCATCTGGGGCCAACGTCCTGACTTTC. The V gene is TRBV7-7, the J gene TRBJ2-6; 9 nucleotides match TRBD1. The CDR3 consists of 18 residues. From germline, CDR1 is SSHAT and CDR2 FNYEAQ (reference sequence).

V is TRBV7-9 and J is TRBJ2-7; no clear D gene. V dropped 0 bases and J dropped 6 bases, with 9 bases sitting between them. CDR1 is SEHNR, CDR2 FQNEAQ, per germline (reference sequence). This CDR3 contains 13 residues. The CDR3 bases are TGTGCCAGCAGCTTAGCGGACCTTACCGAGCAGTACTTC. Its translation: CASSLADLTEQYF.

Many counts were recorded for this clonotype. The chain employs TRBV5-1 and TRBJ1-1, with a weak D call TRBD1 (5 bases). The CDR3 totals 14 residues. V lost 3 bases to trimming and J lost 5 bases, with 14 bases between them. Germline lookup yields CDR1 SGHRS and CDR2 YFSETQ. The CDR3 coding sequence is TGCGCCAGCAGCTACCGGACATTACGGACTGAAGCTTTCTTT. Protein product: CASSYRTLRTEAFF.

This clonotype was observed a handful of times. This chain connects TRBV11-2 to TRBJ2-2; perhaps TRBD1 as D (6 bases). The germline V gene has CDR1 SGHAT and CDR2 FQNNGV. Trimming pared 2 bases from V and 1 base from J, leaving 11 bases between. The CDR3 totals 16 residues. CDR3 DNA: TGTGCCAGCAGCTTAAGTAGGGGGATGAACACCGGGGAGCTGTTTTTT. Translated: CASSLSRGMNTGELFF.

This clonotype was seen only a few times. The chain recombines TRBV20-1 with TRBJ1-1; 9 bases are a match to TRBD1. CDR3 length equals 16 residues. CDR1 DFQATT and CDR2 SNEGSKA come from the germline V gene (reference sequence). The J segment lost 0 bases and the V segment lost 0 bases, leaving 5 bases of the junction unmatched. The DNA for the CDR3 is TGCAGTGCTAGAGATTCAGGGACAGGGTTGAACACTGAAGCTTTCTTT. It specifies CSARDSGTGLNTEAFF.

The table lists this clonotype with many counts. The chain recombines TRBV6-5 with TRBJ2-1, with D unresolved. Germline assignment: CDR1 MNHEY and CDR2 SVGAGI. This CDR3 has 14 residues. Between the trimmed V and J ends, which lost 4 bases and 7 bases, there was a span of 14 bases. The CDR3 reads CASSSEMRWNEQFF. CDR3 nucleotide sequence: TGTGCCAGCAGTTCCGAGATGCGTTGGAATGAGCAGTTCTTC.

The chain has TRBV20-1 and TRBJ2-1, with 8 bases aligning to TRBD1. CDR3 length: 15 residues. With 2 bases clipped from V and 4 bases from J, the junction kept 7 bases outside the gene matches. Germline assignment: CDR1 DFQATT and CDR2 SNEGSKA (reference sequence). CDR3 amino acids: CSARQGAGGYNEQFF. The CDR3 nucleotides are TGCAGTGCTAGACAGGGGGCCGGCGGTTACAATGAGCAGTTCTTC.

In this sample, this clonotype turned up many times. The chain is built from TRBV7-6 and TRBJ2-7; 8 nucleotides line up with TRBD1. The CDR3 has 14 residues. The junction had 6 bases not matched to a gene; V was cut back by 5 bases and J by 3 bases. Germline CDR1 and CDR2: SGHVS and FNYEAQ. The CDR3 region has the DNA TGTGCCAGCAGCAACCGGGACAGGAGCTACGAGCAGTACTTC. Protein product: CASSNRDRSYEQYF.

The V gene is TRBV19, the J gene TRBJ2-6; 10 positions match TRBD2. Germline V gene sequence: CDR1 LNHDA, CDR2 SQIVND (reference sequence). The CDR3 runs to 18 residues. V gave up 10 bases and J gave up 0 bases; unmatched junction bases: 12. The chain's CDR3 is CATFPVAGGFSGANVLTF. The CDR3 DNA reads TGTGCCACCTTCCCCGTAGCGGGAGGTTTCTCTGGGGCCAACGTCCTGACTTTC.

This rearrangement joins TRBV20-1 to TRBJ2-7, with D possibly matching TRBD2 (11 bases). Germline loops: CDR1 DFQATT, CDR2 SNEGSKA (reference sequence). The ends were cut back, 3 bases at V and 3 bases at J, with 30 bases in the middle. The CDR3 length is 19 residues. The chain's CDR3 is CSASSDRGLAGGVYYEQYF. CDR3 sequence (DNA): TGCAGTGCTAGCTCGGACAGGGGGTTAGCGGGAGGGGTATACTACGAGCAGTACTTC.

This clonotype was seen ten or more times. The V call is TRBV29-1, the J call TRBJ2-3, with D maybe TRBD2 (5 bases). Germline V gene data show CDR1 as SQVTM and CDR2 as ANQGSEA. Trimming shortened V by 8 bases and J by 1 base, and 13 bases separated the two germline ends. The CDR3 covers 13 residues. The CDR3 bases are TGCAGCATAGACGGGGTCGGCACAGATACGCAGTATTTT. This translates into CSIDGVGTDTQYF.

The chain recombines TRBV7-9 with TRBJ2-7; D tentatively fits TRBD1 or TRBD2 (5 bases each). Deletions cut 5 bases from V and 6 bases from J, with 23 bases between. In germline, CDR1 is SEHNR, CDR2 FQNEAQ (reference sequence). The CDR3 extends over 16 amino acids. CDR3 DNA sequence: TGTGCCAGCAGCGTCCGTAACCGGGACCAAATACTCGAGCAGTACTTC. Translating it yields CASSVRNRDQILEQYF. The complete variable domain, with remaining parts taken from reference TRBV7-9 and TRBJ2-7, reads DTGVSQNPRHKITKRGQNVTFRCDPISEHNRLYWYRQTLGQGPEFLTYFQNEAQLEKSRLLSDRFSAERPKGSFSTLEIQRTEQGDSAMYLCASSVRNRDQILEQYFGPGTRLTVT.

This clonotype has more than one count but fewer than ten. V gene TRBV28 combines with J gene TRBJ2-1; the D gene is possibly TRBD1 (5 bases). V lost 5 bases and J 3 bases, leaving 11 bases between the germline ends. CDR1 MDHEN and CDR2 SYDVKM come from the germline V gene. The CDR3 is 14 amino acids. CDR3 DNA: TGTGCCAGCAGTGCCCAAGGGGACTACAATGAGCAGTTCTTC. This gives the protein CASSAQGDYNEQFF. The full variable domain, its missing parts supplied by reference TRBV28 and TRBJ2-1, is DVKVTQSSRYLVKRTGEKVFLECVQDMDHENMFWYRQDPGLGLRLIYFSYDVKMKEKGDIPEGYSVSREKKERFSLILESASTNQTSMYLCASSAQGDYNEQFFGPGTRLTVL.

This clonotype was recorded at least ten times. V usage is TRBV4-3 and J usage is TRBJ2-5; D is possibly TRBD1 or TRBD2 (5 bases each). This CDR3 has 15 amino acids. V lost 0 bases and J 9 bases, leaving 17 bases between the germline ends. Germline V gene data show CDR1 as LGHNA and CDR2 as YSLEER. The DNA of the CDR3 is TGCGCCAGCAGCCAAGACCGGGACGGTTTGTTCGCCCAGTACTTC. It translates to CASSQDRDGLFAQYF.

In regard to this clonotype: Without the conserved terminal phenylalanine or tryptophan, this CDR3 likely stems from a read error. The V gene is TRBV13, the J gene TRBJ1-1; 7 nucleotides match TRBD1. Germline CDR1 PRHDT, CDR2 FYEKMQ (reference sequence). V lost 2 bases to trimming and J lost 4 bases; unmatched junction nucleotides: 7. There are 15 residues in the CDR3. The CDR3 DNA reads as TGTGCCAGCAGCTTACCGACAGGGTTGGGCACTGAAGCTTTCCTT. This gives the protein CASSLPTGLGTEAFL.

This clonotype is a singleton in its sample. Mismatch with germline at one junction end may stem from a read error. The rearrangement links TRBV7-3 to TRBJ2-1; the match to TRBD1 covers 7 bases. CDR3 length: 15 amino acids. Germline loops: CDR1 SGHTA, CDR2 FQGTGA. The DNA of the CDR3 is TGTGCCAGCAGCTTAACGGACAGGCCCCACAATGAGCAGTCCTTC. Translating gives CASSLTDRPHNEQSF.

The V and J genes are TRBV7-9 and TRBJ2-3; 7 positions match TRBD2. The germline V gene encodes CDR1 SEHNR and CDR2 FQNEAQ (reference sequence). J lost 4 bases, V lost 2 bases, and 18 bases had no gene match. The CDR3 has 19 residues. The CDR3 loop reads CASSLRALLGSGPPDTQYF. CDR3 nucleotide sequence: TGTGCCAGCAGCTTAAGGGCCCTCCTGGGTAGCGGGCCCCCAGATACGCAGTATTTT.